The clone carrying this T cell receptor beta chain has just a few counts. Via MiXCR, TCRdb re-called the 5' RACE reads, giving one row per CDR3 protein. Of nearly 70,000 distinct CDR3 sequences listed, around 4.2% are singletons. This CDR3 spans 14 amino acids. The germline V and J ends were trimmed by 3 bases and 2 bases, with 11 bases remaining between them. Germline values: CDR1 KGHSH, CDR2 LQKENI. These data originate in a study of early T cells in non-severe SARS-CoV-2 infection. The chain is built from TRBV18 and TRBJ2-7; possible D gene TRBD2, 6 bases. The specimen was whole blood, collected at baseline. This sequence originates from an adult who was a healthcare worker with PCR-confirmed SARS-CoV-2 infection or an uninfected control (not recorded which). The donor label of this sample is uncertain. The CDR3 region has the DNA TGTGCCAGCTCACCGACGGGGGATCCCTACGAGCAGTACTTC. This translates into CASSPTGDPYEQYF.